Presented here are 20 T cell receptor beta chains from one specimen sequenced in a study of T cells in Graves' hyperthyroidism and ophthalmopathy. Amplification targeted TCR beta CDR3 regions from RNA transcripts. HTBI primers were used for first-round RT-PCR of the TCR CDR3. One entry per CDR3 protein, called by TCRdb with MiXCR from the multiplex PCR reads. The sample carries about 740,000 distinct CDR3 sequences, less than 15% recorded once. The sample was blood. The source of these receptors is a woman between 18 and 30 years old with Graves' hyperthyroidism.

In its sample, this clonotype was seen a few times. The V gene is TRBV4-1, the J gene TRBJ2-1, with D perhaps TRBD1 (6 bases). The germline V gene has CDR1 MGHRA and CDR2 YSYEKL. V lost 4 bases to trimming and J lost 0 bases, with 22 bases between them. The CDR3 has 19 residues. Written as DNA, the CDR3 is TGCGCCAGCAGCCGAGCTCCCCTACAACAGGGTTCCTCCTACAATGAGCAGTTCTTC. Its protein is CASSRAPLQQGSSYNEQFF.

This clonotype was counted at least ten times. The V gene is TRBV6-1, the J gene TRBJ1-1, with 7 nucleotides matching TRBD1. The germline V gene has CDR1 MNHNS and CDR2 SASEGT. The CDR3 is made up of 13 amino acids. V lost 7 bases and J lost 8; bases outside the gene matches: 10. CDR3 DNA sequence: TGTGCCAGCATTCGGGACAGCCCTGTCGAAGCTTTCTTT. Its protein is CASIRDSPVEAFF.

A word on this clonotype: The junction and the germline gene differ at one end; a read error may be behind it. This chain connects TRBV20-1 to TRBJ2-7; D may be TRBD2 (6 bases). The germline CDR1 and CDR2 sequences are DFQATT and SNEGSKA (reference sequence). The CDR3 length is 15 residues. The CDR3 loop is CSASRRDLNSDEQYF. CDR3 DNA: TGCAGTGCTTCCCGCCGGGACTTAAACTCCGACGAGCAGTACTTC.

This clonotype was recorded at least ten times. The gene calls are TRBV3-1 and TRBJ2-3; D tentatively reads TRBD1 or TRBD2 (5 bases each). Per the germline V gene, CDR1 is LGHDT and CDR2 is YNNKEL (reference sequence). This CDR3 has 16 residues. With 5 bases removed from V and 0 bases from J, the gap between germline ends came to 15 bases. The chain's CDR3 is CASSNWGKSSTDTQYF. For the CDR3, the DNA is TGTGCCAGCAGCAACTGGGGGAAATCTAGCACAGATACGCAGTATTTT.

The V call is TRBV18, the J call TRBJ2-5; 7 bases agree with TRBD1. J lost 5 bases, V lost 4 bases, and 7 bases had no gene match. Germline-derived CDR1 and CDR2 are KGHSH and LQKENI. This CDR3 comprises 14 residues. The CDR3, as DNA: TGTGCCAGCTCACACGGGACAGCAGGCGAGACCCAGTACTTC. It specifies CASSHGTAGETQYF.

The rearrangement links TRBV7-9 to TRBJ2-1; possibly TRBD1 for D (6 bases). The germline CDR1 and CDR2 sequences are SEHNR and FQNEAQ (reference sequence). Between the trimmed V and J ends, which lost 3 bases and 5 bases, there was a span of 14 bases. The CDR3 consists of 15 residues. The CDR3 spells CASSLGAGTNNEQFF. The CDR3 nucleotides are TGTGCCAGCAGCTTGGGAGCAGGGACAAACAATGAGCAGTTCTTC.

The count of this clonotype is one. Given a much more abundant clone one base away, this may be a read error. The gene calls are TRBV9 and TRBJ2-7; D might be TRBD1 (6 bases). This CDR3 is 13 amino acids long. With 0 bases removed from V and 8 bases from J, the gap between germline ends came to 12 bases. Germline CDR1 SGDLS, CDR2 YYNGEE. CDR3 in DNA: TGTGCCAGCAGCGTAGAACAGGGCGGGCAGCAGTACTTC. This translates into CASSVEQGGQQYF.

Points on this clonotype: A much larger clone sits a single nucleotide away, making a read error possible. This rearrangement joins TRBV20-1 to TRBJ2-1; possible D gene TRBD2, 6 bases. The CDR3 consists of 15 residues. Trimming pared 6 bases from V and 10 bases from J, leaving 25 bases between. The V gene's germline CDR1 is DFQATT and CDR2 SNEGSKA (reference sequence). The CDR3 bases are TGCAGTGCAGGAGGGGCCTTTACTAGTTCCTACGAGCAGTTCTTC. Its translation is CSAGGAFTSSYEQFF.

Concerning this clonotype itself: This may be a read error: a much more frequent sequence differs by one nucleotide. The chain has TRBV6-2 or TRBV6-3 and TRBJ2-1; D not resolved. The CDR3 extends over 18 amino acids. V was trimmed by 5 bases and J by 2 bases, leaving 22 bases between them. CDR1 MNHEY and CDR2 SVGEGT come from the germline V gene. The DNA for the CDR3 is TGTGCCAGCAGTCGGCCGCACTCAATGGAGCCGACCTACAATGAGCAGTTCTTC. It is translated as CASSRPHSMEPTYNEQFF.

Of note for this clonotype: This may be a read error: a much more frequent sequence differs by one nucleotide. The V gene is TRBV10-3, the J gene TRBJ2-3, with TRBD1 as a possible D gene (5 bases). This CDR3 is built from 18 residues. Germline lookup yields CDR1 ENHRY and CDR2 SYGVKD. Trimming removed 2 bases at V and 2 bases at J, with 20 bases between. This chain's CDR3 is CAISEKSGAPFNTDTQYF. CDR3 coding DNA: TGTGCCATCAGTGAGAAGAGTGGGGCACCCTTCAACACAGATACGCAGTATTTT.

This clonotype occurred a few times. The CDR3, as DNA: TGCAGCGACCTATTAGCGGGAGGGGGGGAGACCCAGTACTTC. Residues: CSDLLAGGGETQYF. The genes are TRBV29-1 and TRBJ2-5, with TRBD2 matching over 11 bases. V dropped 7 bases and J dropped 5; count of bases not matched to a gene: 9. Germline V CDR1 and CDR2: SQVTM, ANQGSEA. The CDR3 is 14 amino acids. Complete variable domain (other parts from reference TRBV29-1 and TRBJ2-5): SAVISQKPSRDICQRGTSLTIQCQVDSQVTMMFWYRQQPGQSLTLIATANQGSEATYESGFVIDKFPISRPNLTFSTLTVSNMSPEDSSIYLCSDLLAGGGETQYFGPGTRLLVL.

The chain has TRBV19 and TRBJ1-6; no reliable D call. CDR3 length: 15 residues. Trimming stripped 0 bases from V and 7 bases from J, with 10 bases between. Germline V lookup: CDR1 LNHDA, CDR2 SQIVND (reference sequence). CDR3 DNA sequence: TGTGCCAGTAGTATAGAGATTTCGAGAAATTCACCCCTCCACTTT. It yields the protein CASSIEISRNSPLHF.

The chain uses TRBV20-1 and TRBJ1-1; D is perhaps TRBD1 (5 bases). The CDR3 spans 15 residues. Trimming stripped 5 bases from V and 2 bases from J, with 18 bases between. In germline, CDR1 is DFQATT, CDR2 SNEGSKA (reference sequence). The CDR3 protein is CSAAGVGQGNTEAFF. The DNA of the CDR3 is TGCAGTGCTGCCGGAGTTGGGCAGGGAAACACTGAAGCTTTCTTT.

This clonotype appeared a few times. The J gene is TRBJ1-1, the V gene TRBV24-1; no definite D call. V shed 3 bases and J shed 5 bases, with 9 bases lying between them. In germline, CDR1 is KGHDR, CDR2 SFDVKD. This CDR3 contains 13 residues. This CDR3 is CATSDPPGTEAFF. As DNA, the CDR3 is TGTGCCACCAGTGATCCCCCGGGTACTGAAGCTTTCTTT.

This clonotype turned up a few times. This chain uses TRBV20-1 with TRBJ1-6; 10 bases agree with TRBD1. The V gene's germline CDR1 is DFQATT and CDR2 SNEGSKA (reference sequence). The CDR3 contains 14 residues. With 6 bases clipped from V and 8 bases from J, the junction kept 7 bases outside the gene matches. Here the CDR3 DNA reads TGCAGTGCCCGACAGGGGGCGATAGATTCACCCCTCCACTTT. This encodes CSARQGAIDSPLHF.

A note on this clonotype: This sequence may be a read error, since a much larger clone differs from it by one base. As DNA, the CDR3 is TGTGCCAGCTCACCGCCGGGACTAGGGATAGGGACCCAGTACTTC. Translation: CASSPPGLGIGTQYF. This sequence joins TRBV18 and TRBJ2-5; 8 nucleotides align to TRBD2. With V trimmed by 3 bases and J by 7 bases, 10 bases remained unmatched. The CDR3 is 15 amino acids. CDR1 and CDR2 from the germline V gene are KGHSH and LQKENI.

This clonotype was detected many times. This sequence joins TRBV2 and TRBJ2-1; D is unclear. There are 12 residues in the CDR3. Germline lookup yields CDR1 SNHLY and CDR2 FYNNEI. V lost 7 bases and J 7 bases, leaving 11 bases between the germline ends. This CDR3 is CASTTARNEQFF. For the CDR3, the DNA is TGTGCCAGCACGACCGCGAGGAATGAGCAGTTCTTC.

J is TRBJ2-1 and V is TRBV29-1, with D hard to call. The CDR3 is 12 residues long. Germline V CDR1 and CDR2: SQVTM, ANQGSEA. Deletions cut 3 bases from V and 3 bases from J, with 6 bases between. For the CDR3, the DNA is TGCAGCGTTGATTCAGACTACAATGAGCAGTTCTTC. Translating it yields CSVDSDYNEQFF.

This clonotype was detected many times. V and J are TRBV11-2 and TRBJ1-1; 10 nucleotides agree with TRBD1. Per the germline V gene, CDR1 is SGHAT and CDR2 is FQNNGV. V was clipped by 1 base and J by 0 bases; unmatched bases: 8. CDR3 size: 18 residues. The CDR3 spells CASSLGQGASHVNTEAFF. The CDR3 DNA is TGTGCCAGCAGCTTAGGACAGGGGGCTTCACATGTGAACACTGAAGCTTTCTTT.

The chain joins TRBV6-1 to TRBJ1-2, with D hard to call. The CDR3 is made up of 14 amino acids. The germline gives CDR1 MNHNS, CDR2 SASEGT. The V and J ends lost 0 bases and 4 bases respectively, with 9 bases between them. The CDR3: CASSEAGPGYGYTF. CDR3 DNA sequence: TGTGCCAGCAGTGAAGCAGGCCCTGGCTATGGCTACACCTTC.